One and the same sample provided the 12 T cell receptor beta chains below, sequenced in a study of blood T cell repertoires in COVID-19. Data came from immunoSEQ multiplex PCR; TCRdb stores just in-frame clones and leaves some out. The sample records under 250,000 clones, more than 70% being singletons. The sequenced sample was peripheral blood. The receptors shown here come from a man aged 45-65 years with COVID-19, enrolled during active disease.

The CDR3 region has the DNA TGTGCCAGCAGCAACCATGGTGGGGGGGGAGGTTCACCCCTCCACTTT. Its translation: CASSNHGGGGGSPLHF. This sequence joins TRBV7-9 and TRBJ1-6; possible D gene TRBD1, 5 bases. The CDR3 is 16 amino acids. The V end was cut by 5 bases, the J end by 9 bases, with 20 bases between. The germline V gene encodes CDR1 SEHNR and CDR2 FQNEAQ (reference sequence).

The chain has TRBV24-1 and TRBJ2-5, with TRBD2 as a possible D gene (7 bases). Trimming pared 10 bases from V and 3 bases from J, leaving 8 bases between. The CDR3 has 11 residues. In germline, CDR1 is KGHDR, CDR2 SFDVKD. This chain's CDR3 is CATGGEETQYF. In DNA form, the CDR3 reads TGTGCCACAGGGGGGGAAGAGACCCAGTACTTC.

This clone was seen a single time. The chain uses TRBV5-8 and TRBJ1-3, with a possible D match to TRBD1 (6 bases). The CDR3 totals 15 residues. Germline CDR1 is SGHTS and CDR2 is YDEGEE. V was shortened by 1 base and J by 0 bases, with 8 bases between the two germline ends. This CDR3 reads CASSLRGISGNTIYF. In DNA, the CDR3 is TGTGCCAGCAGCTTGAGGGGGATCTCTGGAAACACCATATATTTT.

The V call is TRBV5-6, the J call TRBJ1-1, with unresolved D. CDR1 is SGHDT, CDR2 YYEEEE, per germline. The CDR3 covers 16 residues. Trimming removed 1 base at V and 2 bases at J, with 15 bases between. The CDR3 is CASSLTPGWGNTEAFF. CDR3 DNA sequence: TGTGCCAGCAGCTTGACTCCGGGATGGGGAAACACTGAAGCTTTCTTT. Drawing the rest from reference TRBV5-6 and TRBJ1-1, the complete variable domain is DAGVTQSPTHLIKTRGQQVTLRCSPKSGHDTVSWYQQALGQGPQFIFQYYEEEERQRGNFPDRFSGHQFPNYSSELNVNALLLGDSALYLCASSLTPGWGNTEAFFGQGTRLTVV.

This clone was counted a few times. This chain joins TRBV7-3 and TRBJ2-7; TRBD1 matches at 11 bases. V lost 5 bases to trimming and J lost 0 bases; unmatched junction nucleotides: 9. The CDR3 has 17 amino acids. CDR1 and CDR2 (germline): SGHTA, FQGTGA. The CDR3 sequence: CASSPGTGGTSSYEQYF. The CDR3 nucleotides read TGTGCCAGCAGCCCCGGGACAGGGGGAACCAGCTCCTACGAGCAGTACTTC.

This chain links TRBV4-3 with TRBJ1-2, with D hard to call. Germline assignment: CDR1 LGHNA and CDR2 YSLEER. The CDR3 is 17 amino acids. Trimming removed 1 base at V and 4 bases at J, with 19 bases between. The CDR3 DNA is TGCGCCAGCAGCCAAGGAGTGGGCAGTGGGTTGTTCTATGGCTACACCTTC. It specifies CASSQGVGSGLFYGYTF.

CDR3: CASSYSGRGRQETQYF. CDR3 DNA sequence: TGTGCCAGCAGTTACTCCGGAAGGGGGCGGCAAGAGACCCAGTACTTC. This sequence joins TRBV6-6 and TRBJ2-5; 7 positions agree with TRBD1. Germline V gives CDR1 MNHNY, CDR2 SVGAGI (reference sequence). The J segment lost 2 bases and the V segment lost 0 bases, leaving 6 bases of the junction unmatched. This CDR3 is built from 16 residues.

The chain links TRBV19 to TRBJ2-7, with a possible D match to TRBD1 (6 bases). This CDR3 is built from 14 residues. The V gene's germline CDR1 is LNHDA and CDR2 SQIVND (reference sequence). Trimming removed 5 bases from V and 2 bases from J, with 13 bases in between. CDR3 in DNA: TGTGCCAGTAGTTCCACCGGGACAACCTACGAGCAGTACTTC. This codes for CASSSTGTTYEQYF.

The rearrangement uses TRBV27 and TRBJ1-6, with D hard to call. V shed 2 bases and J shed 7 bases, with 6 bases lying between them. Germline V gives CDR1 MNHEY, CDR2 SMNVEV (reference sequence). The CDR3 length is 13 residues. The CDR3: CASSLIQNSPLHF. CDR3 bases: TGTGCCAGCAGTTTAATCCAGAATTCACCCCTCCACTTT.

The CDR3 region has the DNA TGTGCCAGCAGCTTTGGACATCCAGGGGAGCTGTTTTTT. It encodes CASSFGHPGELFF. The chain recombines TRBV7-9 with TRBJ2-2; D possibly corresponds to TRBD1 (5 bases). CDR1 and CDR2 from the germline V gene are SEHNR and FQNEAQ (reference sequence). The CDR3 runs 13 residues. Trimming left V 3 bases short and J 8 bases short, with 10 bases between.

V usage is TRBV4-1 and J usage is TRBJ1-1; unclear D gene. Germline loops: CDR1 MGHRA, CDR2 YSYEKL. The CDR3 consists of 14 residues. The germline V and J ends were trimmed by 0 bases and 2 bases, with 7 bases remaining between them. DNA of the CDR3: TGCGCCAGCAGCCAAGAGCCAGGTAACACTGAAGCTTTCTTT. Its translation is CASSQEPGNTEAFF.

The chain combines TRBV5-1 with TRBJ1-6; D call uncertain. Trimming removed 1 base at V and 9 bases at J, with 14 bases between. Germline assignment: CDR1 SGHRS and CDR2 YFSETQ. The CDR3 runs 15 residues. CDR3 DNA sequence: TGCGCCAGCAGCTTGTCGGGAGACCGGAGTTCACCCCTCCACTTT. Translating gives CASSLSGDRSSPLHF.